This T cell receptor beta chain was retrieved from a study of CD8 T cells in Susac syndrome. Reverse transcription of 0.5 to 1 ug RNA used random hexamers. TCRdb independently ran MiXCR on the immunoSEQ multiplex PCR reads; one entry per CDR3 protein. The sample lists some 170,000 distinct CDR3 sequences; around 94% were seen once. Study results and limitations: The CD4+ T cell repertoires from Susac syndrome exhibited no clonal expansion.

Trimming shortened V by 0 bases and J by 4 bases, and 8 bases separated the two germline ends. This CDR3 spans 14 amino acids. About this clonotype itself: Its antigen is still unknown.

CD8+ and CD4+ T cells circulating in blood were sequenced for TCR beta. In contrast to the negatively isolated CD8+ and CD4+ T cells, TEMRA cells were FACS-enriched. The receptor was isolated from a human donor with Susac syndrome. The chain recombines TRBV12-3 or TRBV12-4 with TRBJ2-3; D is possibly TRBD2 (5 bases). Sequencing was carried out using CD4+ T cells from PBMCs. The CDR3 DNA reads as TGTGCCAGCAGTTTAGCTACAGCGGCAGATACGCAGTATTTT. Residues: CASSLATAADTQYF.